These T cell receptor beta chains were read from a single sample in a study of T cells in Graves' hyperthyroidism and ophthalmopathy. From the multiplex PCR reads, TCRdb called clonotypes with MiXCR, one entry per CDR3 protein. This repertoire shows hundreds of thousands of distinct CDR3 sequences, roughly 15% found once; its top ten account for roughly 20%. Source material: blood. Receptors were obtained from a woman aged 60-70 years with Graves' ophthalmopathy. The CDR3 runs from the conserved cysteine through the conserved F or W. D genes are given only for firm matches. Not all rows give a size; the values are once, few, many and, for expanded clones, a class.

size,D,V,J,CDR3,DNA
-,TRBD1,TRBV5-6,TRBJ2-5,CASSLKGTGVETQYF,TGTGCCAGCAGCTTGAAGGGTACAGGGGTAGAGACCCAGTACTTC
many,-,TRBV5-5,TRBJ1-3,CASSAGGSGNTIYF,TGTGCCAGCAGTGCCGGGGGCTCTGGAAACACCATATATTTT
-,TRBD2,TRBV20-1,TRBJ2-1,CSARGLAGVAYNEQFF,TGCAGTGCTAGAGGGCTAGCGGGAGTCGCCTACAATGAGCAGTTCTTC
many,TRBD2,TRBV20-1,TRBJ2-1,CSAAPPGGPYNEQFF,TGCAGTGCTGCCCCGCCGGGAGGGCCCTACAATGAGCAGTTCTTC
-,-,TRBV25-1,TRBJ2-1,CASRQTGIYNEQFF,TGTGCCAGCAGACAAACAGGGATCTACAATGAGCAGTTCTTC
many,-,TRBV5-4,TRBJ2-1,CASSGRDSYNEQFF,TGTGCCAGCAGCGGCAGGGACTCCTACAATGAGCAGTTCTTC
many,TRBD1,TRBV6-1,TRBJ2-3,CASSPRGLNTDTQYF,TGTGCCAGCAGCCCTAGGGGGCTCAACACAGATACGCAGTATTTT
-,-,TRBV12-5,TRBJ2-1,CASGLTPSSYNEQFF,TGTGCTAGTGGTCTGACCCCTAGCTCCTACAATGAGCAGTTCTTC
few,-,TRBV11-1,TRBJ2-7,CASSLAQGYEQHF,TGTGCCAGCAGCTTAGCACAGGGCTACGAGCAGCACTTC
many,TRBD1,TRBV2,TRBJ2-1,CASSLDRVGGNEQFF,TGTGCCAGCAGCCTCGACAGGGTTGGAGGAAATGAGCAGTTCTTC
few,-,TRBV7-9,TRBJ2-3,CASSLRLDTQYF,TGTGCCAGCAGCTTACGGTTGGATACGCAGTATTTT
few,TRBD1,TRBV7-9,TRBJ2-5,CASSPSRQGLETQYF,TGTGCCAGCAGCCCCTCGCGACAGGGGTTAGAGACCCAGTACTTC
many,-,TRBV11-1,TRBJ1-3,CASRRDSGNTIYF,TGTGCCAGCAGGCGGGACTCTGGAAACACCATATATTTT
many,-,TRBV28,TRBJ2-5,CASSFHTGQETQYF,TGTGCCAGCAGTTTTCATACAGGACAAGAGACCCAGTACTTC
-,-,TRBV6-5,TRBJ2-7,CASSYRSGARYEQYF,TGTGCCAGCAGTTACCGGTCGGGGGCGCGCTACGAGCAGTACTTC
many,TRBD1,TRBV3-1,TRBJ1-5,CASSLQTGAVNQPQHF,TGTGCCAGCAGCCTGCAGACAGGGGCCGTCAATCAGCCCCAGCATTTT
-,-,TRBV3-1,TRBJ2-2,CASRQGSITGELFF,TGTGCCAGCAGACAGGGCTCGATCACCGGGGAGCTGTTTTTT
-,-,TRBV28,TRBJ2-2,CASSFYGGEAGELFF,TGTGCCAGCAGTTTTTACGGGGGAGAAGCCGGGGAGCTGTTTTTT
many,-,TRBV7-8,TRBJ2-1,CASRGNFANEQFF,TGTGCCAGCAGAGGAAATTTTGCCAATGAGCAGTTCTTC
-,-,TRBV7-2,TRBJ2-3,CASSFRGGGIGSTQYF,TGTGCCAGCAGCTTTAGGGGAGGAGGTATCGGGTCTACGCAGTATTTT
many,-,TRBV29-1,TRBJ2-4,CSVDGAGTSKNIQYF,TGCAGCGTTGATGGGGCGGGAACATCCAAAAACATTCAGTACTTC
many,-,TRBV29-1,TRBJ2-4,CSVSGGRDGAKNIQYF,TGCAGCGTCTCAGGAGGCAGGGACGGAGCCAAAAACATTCAGTACTTC
-,TRBD2,TRBV10-1,TRBJ2-1,CASSDPSGSTYNEQFF,TGCGCCAGCAGTGACCCTAGCGGGAGTACCTACAATGAGCAGTTCTTC
-,-,TRBV5-4,TRBJ2-7,CASSLGVGVDYEQYF,TGTGCCAGCAGCTTGGGGGTGGGAGTCGATTACGAGCAGTACTTC
few,-,TRBV20-1,TRBJ2-2,CSAPTAGLRTGELFF,TGCAGTGCGCCGACCGCGGGCCTGAGGACCGGGGAGCTGTTTTTT
-,-,TRBV18,TRBJ2-2,CASPPPGMDTGELFF,TGTGCCAGCCCACCACCGGGGATGGACACCGGGGAGCTGTTTTTT
many,TRBD1,TRBV5-1,TRBJ2-5,CASSSGQGSETQYF,TGCGCCAGCAGCTCGGGACAGGGGTCAGAGACCCAGTACTTC
many,TRBD2,TRBV12-3/TRBV12-4,TRBJ2-7,CASRKSGSKYEQYF,TGTGCCAGCAGAAAGAGCGGGAGCAAGTACGAGCAGTACTTC
-,TRBD2,TRBV11-1,TRBJ2-3,CASSWGLAGVQDTQYF,TGTGCCAGCAGCTGGGGACTAGCGGGAGTTCAAGATACGCAGTATTTT
-,TRBD1,TRBV5-1,TRBJ2-7,CASSHTTGTGGYEQYF,TGCGCCAGCAGCCATACTACCGGGACAGGGGGCTACGAGCAGTACTTC
many,-,TRBV7-3,TRBJ2-7,CASSQSGALGEQYF,TGTGCCAGCAGCCAATCGGGGGCCCTCGGGGAGCAGTACTTC
-,-,TRBV7-2,TRBJ2-2,CASSSRRPNTGELFF,TGTGCCAGCAGCTCCAGAAGACCGAACACCGGGGAGCTGTTTTTT
many,-,TRBV11-2,TRBJ2-7,CASSFTGISYEQYF,TGTGCCAGCAGCTTTACAGGGATCTCCTACGAGCAGTACTTC
-,-,TRBV5-5,TRBJ2-4,CASSLLRDTKNIQYF,TGTGCCAGCAGCTTGCTGAGGGACACCAAAAACATTCAGTACTTC
few,-,TRBV20-1,TRBJ2-5,CSARESGGISTQYF,TGCAGTGCTAGAGAAAGCGGCGGGATCTCAACCCAGTACTTC
many,TRBD1,TRBV27,TRBJ2-1,CASSPTKGDRVAYNEQFF,TGTGCCAGCAGTCCGACGAAGGGGGACAGGGTAGCCTACAATGAGCAGTTCTTC
-,TRBD2,TRBV6-1,TRBJ2-7,CASRETGTSGIEQYF,TGTGCCAGCAGAGAGACCGGGACTAGCGGGATTGAGCAGTACTTC
-,-,TRBV28,TRBJ1-5,CASSSPVRNPYQPQHF,TGTGCCAGCAGTTCCCCGGTGAGGAACCCCTACCAGCCCCAGCATTTT
many,TRBD2,TRBV28,TRBJ2-1,CASTRRSGGNEQFF,TGTGCCAGCACCCGGCGGAGCGGGGGCAATGAGCAGTTCTTC
-,TRBD2,TRBV20-1,TRBJ2-7,CSARDPRTSGGYEQYF,TGCAGTGCTAGAGATCCCCGAACTAGCGGTGGATACGAGCAGTACTTC
-,-,TRBV28,TRBJ2-7,CASSLNWGKDGGNEQYF,TGTGCCAGCAGTTTAAACTGGGGCAAAGATGGGGGGAACGAGCAGTACTTC
many,TRBD1,TRBV3-1,TRBJ1-5,CASSRDSSNQPQHF,TGTGCCAGCAGCCGGGACAGTAGTAATCAGCCCCAGCATTTT